The following is a TCR beta chain sequence with its context. The specificity of this receptor is unknown. Base qualities are missing; no much larger clone stands one base away. CDR1 and CDR2 are read off the germline V gene (reference sequence) as LNHDA and SQIVND. Ends trimmed: V by 4 bases, J by 1 base; bases unmatched to a gene: 7. Including cysteine and phenylalanine, the CDR3 has 17 amino acids. The entry retains the CDR3 DNA only, 51 bases that are in frame from base 1. These data belong to a study of OX40 agonist ivuxolimab in advanced cancers. As for the study more broadly: Ivuxolimab, which targeted the costimulatory receptor OX40 (CD134), was an agonistic, fully human IgG2 monoclonal antibody. The paper describes the monotherapy dose-escalation part (N of about 52 patients) of the phase I trial of ivuxolimab. Peripheral TCRbeta sequencing aimed to test whether ivuxolimab altered TCR sequence diversity and caused clonal T-cell expansion. Intravenous ivuxolimab was administered to patients every 2 weeks at six dose levels: 0.01, 0.1, 0.3, 1.5, 3 and 10 mg/kg. A male proportion of approximately 83% and a mean age of around 60 years, ranging from about 20 to 80, were recorded for the dose-escalation cohort. Three dose-escalation patients achieved partial responses, one with hepatocellular carcinoma and two with cutaneous melanoma. Of the approximately 50 dose-escalation patients, hepatocellular carcinoma was present in around 20, melanoma in about 15, renal cell carcinoma in 9 and head and neck cancer in 9. Prior anti-PD-1, anti-PD-L1 or anti-CTLA-4 therapy was permitted, and checkpoint inhibitors had been received by about two fifths of dose-escalation patients.

Overall results and qualifications from the work: Which antigens the clonally expanded peripheral T cells were specific for was not determined. After ivuxolimab, CD8+ T cells had more expanded clones than CD4+ T cells on average. Low levels of normalized T-cell clonal expansion were also seen in some patients who did not respond. At doses of 0.1 to 3.0 mg/kg, clonal expansion of both CD4+ and CD8+ blood T cells was observed from baseline to week 6. In partial responders in the 0.1-3.0 mg/kg groups, normalized peripheral clonal expansion was found to be among the lowest, especially among CD8+ T cells.

The trial excluded patients who had a history of autoimmune disease or who were on systemic immunosuppression. Peripheral blood for TCR sequencing was drawn from every dose cohort at baseline, at cycle 4 day 1 and at cycle 7 day 1. The samples were taken from a phase I, first-in-human, multicenter, open-label dose-escalation trial of ivuxolimab. Adults with locally advanced or metastatic head and neck squamous cell, hepatocellular, melanoma or renal cell carcinoma were enrolled in the trial. CD4+ and CD8+ T cells were sorted separately from peripheral blood before TCR sequencing. To sequence the TCRbeta CDR3 region, genomic DNA was isolated from the sorted cells. The immunoSEQ Assay was used to sequence the TCRbeta CDR3 regions. TCRdb limited this immuneACCESS table to in-frame rearrangements with V and J called. A share of clones is missing; checked studies link under half to unresolved V genes, and the rest is unexplained. Counted in this sample were about 98,000 clones; 85% to 95% of them appeared once. Around 0.25% of the sample comes from the top ten.

Sample: CD4+ or CD8+ T cells sorted from blood, taken in a trial of the OX40 agonist ivuxolimab. This TCR derives from an adult with an advanced solid tumor such as melanoma, head and neck, liver or kidney cancer. The V and J segments used are TRBV19 and TRBJ2-3, and 11 junctional nucleotides match TRBD2. The CDR3 amino acid sequence is: CASSRRTSGYGTDTQYF. The DNA sequence is as follows: TGTGCCAGTAGTAGAAGGACTAGCGGGTACGGCACAGATACGCAGTATTTT.